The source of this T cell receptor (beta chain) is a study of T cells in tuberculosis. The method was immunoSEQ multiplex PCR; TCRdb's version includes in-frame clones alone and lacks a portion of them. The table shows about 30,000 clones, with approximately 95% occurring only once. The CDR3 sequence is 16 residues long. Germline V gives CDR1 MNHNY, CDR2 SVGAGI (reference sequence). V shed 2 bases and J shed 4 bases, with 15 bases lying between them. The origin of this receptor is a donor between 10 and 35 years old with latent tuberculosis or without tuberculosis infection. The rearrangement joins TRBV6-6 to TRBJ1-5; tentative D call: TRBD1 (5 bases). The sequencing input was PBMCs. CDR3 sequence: CASSYPRAVGNQPQHF. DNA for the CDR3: TGTGCCAGCAGTTACCCCAGGGCGGTGGGTAATCAGCCCCAGCATTTT.